The T cell receptor (beta chain) under discussion was sequenced for a study of T cells in Graves' hyperthyroidism and ophthalmopathy. General study findings and limits: Blood held most thyroid clonotypes expanded above 0.001 frequency. Before onset, ophthalmopathy was predicted by the model a median 6.5 months earlier.

The TCR beta CDR3 regions underwent amplification using RNA transcripts as the source. TCR CDR3 underwent first-round RT-PCR with the HTBI primer set. From the multiplex PCR reads, TCRdb called clonotypes with MiXCR, one entry per CDR3 protein. The data show 250,000 to 350,000 distinct CDR3 sequences, roughly 17% seen once. Patients with uncontrolled infections, other autoimmune diseases, pregnancy or lactation were excluded. V was clipped by 2 bases and J by 5 bases, with 14 bases between them. The length of the CDR3 is 15 residues. The germline V gene encodes CDR1 LGHDT and CDR2 YNNKEL (reference sequence). This clonotype was seen many times. Its antigen is still unknown.

The rearrangement joins TRBV3-1 to TRBJ2-3; D not resolved. This TCR came from a man younger than 40 with Graves' hyperthyroidism. Sequencing used blood. The CDR3 DNA sequence: TGTGCCAGCAGCCAAAATGACCCCCAGGTAGATACGCAGTATTTT. Its translation is CASSQNDPQVDTQYF.